This section outlines one T cell receptor beta chain sequence together with its context. Its specificity is not known. These data come from a study of cytomegalovirus exposure and HLA in healthy donors. 13 Jbeta primers and 60 Vbeta primers were used for the PCR. TCRdb's table, derived via immunoSEQ multiplex PCR, lists solely in-frame clones and lacks some. The sample yields approximately 95,000 clones, around 84% seen once. The CDR3 has 16 residues. The V gene's germline CDR1 is LNHDA and CDR2 SQIVND (reference sequence). J was trimmed by 7 bases and V by 5 bases; bases with no gene match: 16. Study results and caveats: With later analysis, a missense DCLRE1C variant became linked to TCR beta V- and J-gene trimming. DRB1 had the most TCR associations and HLA-C the fewest, a later analysis found, with rates varying by HLA locus.

The V gene is TRBV19, the J gene TRBJ2-7; 8 nucleotides align to TRBD2. The specimen was PBMCs. This TCR derives from a woman between 40 and 50 years old in good health and CMV-seropositive. The chain's CDR3 is CASSPTPGQREKEQYF. CDR3 DNA sequence: TGTGCCAGTAGTCCTACCCCGGGGCAGCGGGAGAAAGAGCAGTACTTC. The full variable domain, with the rest looked up from reference TRBV19 and TRBJ2-7, is DGGITQSPKYLFRKEGQNVTLSCEQNLNHDAMYWYRQDPGQGLRLIYYSQIVNDFQKGDIAEGYSVSREKKESFPLTVTSAQKNPTAFYLCASSPTPGQREKEQYFGPGTRLTVT.